Each of the 30 T cell receptor beta chains below was sequenced from the same sample in a study of T cell responses to AZD1222 COVID-19 vaccine. Assay: immunoSEQ multiplex PCR; the TCRdb copy retains only in-frame clones and omits some. The table includes some 120,000 clones, 70% to 90% detected once. Source: peripheral blood, taken on day 0 of AZD1222 vaccination. The receptors shown here come from an adult in good health.

The V and J genes are TRBV7-9 and TRBJ2-1, with D possibly TRBD2 on 5 matching bases. V was clipped by 1 base and J by 3 bases, with 7 bases between them. This CDR3 region has 14 residues. From germline, CDR1 is SEHNR and CDR2 FQNEAQ (reference sequence). As DNA, the CDR3 is TGTGCCAGCAGCTTAGACGGGGACTACAATGAGCAGTTCTTC. This encodes CASSLDGDYNEQFF.

The CDR3 nucleotides read TGTGCCAGCAGCTTTCGCGGGAGCTCCTACAATGAGCAGTTCTTC. Translated: CASSFRGSSYNEQFF. V is TRBV11-3 and J is TRBJ2-1, with 7 bases that match TRBD2. The germline V gene encodes CDR1 SGHNT and CDR2 YENEEA. The junction had 2 bases not matched to a gene; V was cut back by 3 bases and J by 0 bases. The CDR3 has 15 amino acids.

The V and J genes are TRBV9 and TRBJ2-5; D gene ambiguous. The germline V gene encodes CDR1 SGDLS and CDR2 YYNGEE. Trimming removed 3 bases at V and 5 bases at J, with 11 bases between. This CDR3 is 13 amino acids long. The CDR3 region has the DNA TGTGCCAGCAGCGCCCCGCCCTCGGAGACCCAGTACTTC. This translates into CASSAPPSETQYF. The complete variable domain, with remaining parts taken from reference TRBV9 and TRBJ2-5, reads DSGVTQTPKHLITATGQRVTLRCSPRSGDLSVYWYQQSLDQGLQFLIQYYNGEERAKGNILERFSAQQFPDLHSELNLSSLELGDSALYFCASSAPPSETQYFGPGTRLLVL.

The V call is TRBV24-1, the J call TRBJ2-3, with 7 nucleotides matching TRBD2. Germline V gene data show CDR1 as KGHDR and CDR2 as SFDVKD. Trimming took 4 bases from V and 0 from J; bases not matched to a gene: 3. CDR3 length: 15 residues. The CDR3 nucleotides are TGTGCCACCAGTGAAACCGGGGGGAGCACAGATACGCAGTATTTT. Protein product: CATSETGGSTDTQYF.

The rearrangement joins TRBV11-2 to TRBJ2-7; no reliable D call. Germline V gene sequence: CDR1 SGHAT, CDR2 FQNNGV. The CDR3 has 13 residues. Trimming removed 5 bases from V and 3 bases from J, with 11 bases in between. DNA for the CDR3: TGTGCCAGCAGCCCGAGTGGGAACTACGAGCAGTACTTC. This gives the protein CASSPSGNYEQYF.

This chain joins TRBV7-3 and TRBJ1-2, with TRBD1 matching 7 bases. Germline V gives CDR1 SGHTA, CDR2 FQGTGA. Trimming cost V 1 base and J 8 bases; bases outside gene matches: 4. This CDR3 spans 13 amino acids. The CDR3 DNA reads as TGTGCCAGCAGCTTAAACAGGGGTGACGGCTACACCTTC. Translated, it gives CASSLNRGDGYTF.

The chain has TRBV3-1 (or the pseudogene TRBV3-2) and TRBJ1-6; TRBD1 is a possible D gene (6 bases). This CDR3 contains 13 residues. V lost 6 bases and J 8 bases, leaving 11 bases between the germline ends. The V gene's germline CDR1 is LGHDT and CDR2 YNNKEL (reference sequence). The CDR3: CASSTGLYSPLHF. The CDR3 region has the DNA TGTGCCAGCAGTACAGGGCTCTATTCACCCCTCCACTTT.

The J gene is TRBJ2-5, the V gene TRBV18, with a weak D call TRBD2 (7 bases). Germline V CDR1 and CDR2: KGHSH, LQKENI. The ends were cut back, 3 bases at V and 6 bases at J, with 14 bases in the middle. CDR3 length equals 14 residues. In DNA form, the CDR3 reads TGTGCCAGCTCACCCTTCGAGGGGGGGCAGACCCAGTACTTC. Translated: CASSPFEGGQTQYF. Full variable domain (outside the CDR3, taken from reference TRBV18 and TRBJ2-5): NAGVMQNPRHLVRRRGQEARLRCSPMKGHSHVYWYRQLPEEGLKFMVYLQKENIIDESGMPKERFSAEFPKEGPSILRIQQVVRGDSAAYFCASSPFEGGQTQYFGPGTRLLVL.

The chain has TRBV28 and TRBJ1-1; tentative D call: TRBD1 (5 bases). The CDR3 runs 14 residues. V was clipped by 7 bases and J by 0 bases, with 12 bases between them. CDR1 is MDHEN and CDR2 is SYDVKM in the germline V gene. The CDR3 coding sequence is TGTGCCAGCATAGACAGCCCAATGAACACTGAAGCTTTCTTT. It yields the protein CASIDSPMNTEAFF.

The V and J genes are TRBV19 and TRBJ1-1, with D maybe TRBD1 (5 bases). The CDR3 consists of 16 residues. CDR1 is LNHDA, CDR2 SQIVND, per germline (reference sequence). V lost 5 bases and J 0 bases, leaving 16 bases between the germline ends. The CDR3 coding sequence is TGTGCCAGTAGTGGAAAACCGGGACGGATGAACACTGAAGCTTTCTTT. It yields the protein CASSGKPGRMNTEAFF. The variable domain in full, with the rest retrieved from reference TRBV19 and TRBJ1-1, is DGGITQSPKYLFRKEGQNVTLSCEQNLNHDAMYWYRQDPGQGLRLIYYSQIVNDFQKGDIAEGYSVSREKKESFPLTVTSAQKNPTAFYLCASSGKPGRMNTEAFFGQGTRLTVV.

The rearrangement joins TRBV19 to TRBJ2-1; 7 bases agree with TRBD1. Per the germline V gene, CDR1 is LNHDA and CDR2 is SQIVND (reference sequence). The CDR3 has 13 amino acids. V lost 4 bases, J lost 4 bases, and 1 base stayed unmatched. Here the CDR3 reads CASSTTGYNEQFF. The CDR3 coding sequence is TGTGCCAGTAGTACGACAGGGTACAATGAGCAGTTCTTC.

The chain has TRBV4-1 and TRBJ1-1; maybe TRBD1 (6 bases). The CDR3 consists of 17 residues. Trimming stripped 4 bases from V and 4 bases from J, with 22 bases between. Germline values: CDR1 MGHRA, CDR2 YSYEKL. This chain's CDR3 is CASSPSGGGVGSTEAFF. The CDR3 DNA is TGCGCCAGCAGCCCAAGCGGAGGGGGGGTTGGTAGCACTGAAGCTTTCTTT.

The chain uses TRBV4-2 and TRBJ2-2; D perhaps matches TRBD1 (6 bases). V gave up 7 bases and J gave up 2 bases, with 14 bases separating them. The CDR3 sequence is 15 residues long. Germline V gene data show CDR1 as LGHNA and CDR2 as YNFKEQ. The DNA for the CDR3 is TGTGCCAGCACCCCTGGACAGTTTAACACCGGGGAGCTGTTTTTT. Translation gives CASTPGQFNTGELFF.

The gene calls are TRBV30 and TRBJ2-7; D is ambiguous. Germline CDR1 GTSNPN, CDR2 SVGIG (reference sequence). CDR3 length: 14 residues. Trimming stripped 4 bases from V and 0 bases from J, with 13 bases between. CDR3 residues: CAWTDTQPSYEQYF. In DNA, the CDR3 is TGTGCCTGGACCGACACCCAACCCTCCTACGAGCAGTACTTC.

The V and J genes are TRBV5-5 and TRBJ2-3, with D hard to call. This CDR3 is 13 amino acids long. Deletions cut 6 bases from V and 2 bases from J, with 10 bases between. The germline CDR1 and CDR2 sequences are SGHKS and YYEKEE (reference sequence). CDR3 coding DNA: TGTGCCAGCACCCCACACTTCACAGATACGCAGTATTTT. It yields the protein CASTPHFTDTQYF.

This clone was counted a single time. J is TRBJ2-2 and V is TRBV6-4; 12 positions match TRBD1. The germline gives CDR1 MRHNA, CDR2 SNTAGT. The CDR3 runs 15 residues. V lost 6 bases and J lost 7; bases outside the gene matches: 6. The CDR3 is CASRPGQGANGELFF. As DNA, the CDR3 is TGTGCCAGCAGACCGGGACAGGGGGCGAACGGGGAGCTGTTTTTT.

The chain carries TRBV19 and TRBJ1-1, with D unresolved. There are 13 residues in the CDR3. Trimming left V 7 bases short and J 1 base short, with 10 bases between. CDR1 is LNHDA, CDR2 SQIVND, per germline (reference sequence). CDR3 sequence reads: CASMQRRNTEAFF. DNA for the CDR3: TGTGCCAGTATGCAACGGAGGAACACTGAAGCTTTCTTT. Full variable domain (outside the CDR3, taken from reference TRBV19 and TRBJ1-1): DGGITQSPKYLFRKEGQNVTLSCEQNLNHDAMYWYRQDPGQGLRLIYYSQIVNDFQKGDIAEGYSVSREKKESFPLTVTSAQKNPTAFYLCASMQRRNTEAFFGQGTRLTVV.

This chain connects TRBV6-2 or TRBV6-3 to TRBJ1-2, with TRBD1 matching 8 bases. Trimming cost V 6 bases and J 7 bases; bases outside gene matches: 13. The CDR3 spans 15 residues. Per the germline V gene, CDR1 is MNHEY and CDR2 is SVGEGT. In nucleotides, the CDR3 is TGTGCCAGCAGCAATCTCCCAGGGGGCCCCTCTGGCTACACCTTC. Protein: CASSNLPGGPSGYTF.

The chain couples TRBV5-1 to TRBJ1-1, with unresolved D. The germline V gene encodes CDR1 SGHRS and CDR2 YFSETQ. The CDR3 totals 16 residues. Trimming shortened V by 0 bases and J by 4 bases, and 16 bases separated the two germline ends. CDR3 region: CASSLDGTVGGTEAFF. The CDR3 DNA follows: TGCGCCAGCAGCTTGGATGGTACCGTGGGAGGCACTGAAGCTTTCTTT.

This clone was picked up a small number of times. V and J are TRBV20-1 and TRBJ1-1; D unresolved. V dropped 5 bases and J dropped 1 base, with 5 bases sitting between them. In germline, CDR1 is DFQATT, CDR2 SNEGSKA (reference sequence). The CDR3 has 11 amino acids. CDR3 sequence: CSAYRNTEAFF. DNA of the CDR3: TGCAGTGCTTACAGGAACACTGAAGCTTTCTTT.

The chain links TRBV5-6 to TRBJ2-7; TRBD1 agrees at 7 bases. After removal of 5 bases from V and 3 bases from J, the junction contained 14 bases not matched to a gene. This CDR3 has 16 residues. From germline, CDR1 is SGHDT and CDR2 YYEEEE. CDR3 protein: CASSSRRDRIFYEQYF. The CDR3 coding sequence is TGTGCCAGCAGTTCCCGCCGGGACAGAATTTTCTACGAGCAGTACTTC.

This sequence joins TRBV19 and TRBJ1-5, with a weak D call TRBD1 (6 bases). The germline V and J ends were trimmed by 4 bases and 4 bases, with 20 bases remaining between them. The CDR3 has 17 residues. Germline CDR1 and CDR2: LNHDA and SQIVND (reference sequence). The CDR3, as DNA: TGTGCCAGTAGTACAAAGACACACAGGGACTCAAATCAGCCCCAGCATTTT. It translates to CASSTKTHRDSNQPQHF.

V usage is TRBV18 and J usage is TRBJ1-2; D is unclear. V lost 2 bases to trimming and J lost 1 base, with 8 bases between them. CDR3 length: 14 amino acids. Germline V gene lookup returns CDR1 KGHSH and CDR2 LQKENI. CDR3 nucleotides: TGTGCCAGCTCACCAGCGAGGGATAACTATGGCTACACCTTC. The encoded protein is CASSPARDNYGYTF. Full variable domain (missing parts from reference TRBV18 and TRBJ1-2): NAGVMQNPRHLVRRRGQEARLRCSPMKGHSHVYWYRQLPEEGLKFMVYLQKENIIDESGMPKERFSAEFPKEGPSILRIQQVVRGDSAAYFCASSPARDNYGYTFGSGTRLTVV.

J is TRBJ2-2 and V is TRBV30, with 7 positions matching TRBD1. Trimming took 6 bases from V and 0 from J; bases not matched to a gene: 7. The CDR3 sequence is 15 residues long. Germline-derived CDR1 and CDR2 are GTSNPN and SVGIG (reference sequence). CDR3 sequence: CACQTGTANTGELFF. DNA for the CDR3: TGTGCCTGCCAAACCGGGACAGCGAACACCGGGGAGCTGTTTTTT.

A few counts support this clone. The CDR3 bases are TGTGCCAGCAGTGGACAGCTTAATGAAAAACTGTTTTTT. This encodes CASSGQLNEKLFF. The rearrangement uses TRBV6-2 or TRBV6-3 and TRBJ1-4; D might be TRBD1 (6 bases). Germline V gene lookup returns CDR1 MNHEY and CDR2 SVGEGT. CDR3 length equals 13 residues. V lost 5 bases and J lost 4, with 8 bases in between.

This clone was picked up one time. This sequence joins TRBV10-1 and TRBJ1-1; the D is unclear. Trimming removed 0 bases at V and 0 bases at J, with 5 bases between. The CDR3 contains 14 residues. Germline V CDR1 and CDR2: WNHNN, SYGVQD (reference sequence). Here the CDR3 DNA reads TGCGCCAGCAGTGAGTCAGGAATGAACACTGAAGCTTTCTTT. Translation: CASSESGMNTEAFF.

The table lists this clone with a few counts. This chain connects TRBV27 to TRBJ1-2; D not resolved. The V and J ends lost 2 bases and 6 bases respectively, with 7 bases between them. The CDR3 sequence is 12 residues long. From germline, CDR1 is MNHEY and CDR2 SMNVEV (reference sequence). The CDR3 region has the DNA TGTGCCAGCAGTTTAACGGGAGATGGCTACACCTTC. It codes for CASSLTGDGYTF.

This chain links TRBV9 with TRBJ2-1; 8 nucleotides align to TRBD2. CDR1 is SGDLS, CDR2 YYNGEE, per germline. J lost 7 bases, V lost 1 base, and 10 bases had no gene match. The CDR3 runs 16 residues. The CDR3 DNA is TGTGCCAGCAGCGTACAGGGCCGGGGGGGCTTAAATGAGCAGTTCTTC. Protein sequence: CASSVQGRGGLNEQFF.

This clone was seen once. This rearrangement joins TRBV2 to TRBJ1-5, with no clear D. CDR3 size: 15 residues. Trimming left V 3 bases short and J 6 bases short, with 15 bases between. Germline CDR1 and CDR2: SNHLY and FYNNEI. CDR3 nucleotide sequence: TGTGCCAGCAGTGAGGTGAGCAGATTAGGTCAGCCCCAGCATTTT. Amino acid sequence: CASSEVSRLGQPQHF.

The chain employs TRBV5-1 and TRBJ2-6; D gene ambiguous. CDR1 and CDR2 (germline): SGHRS, YFSETQ. V lost 4 bases and J lost 1, with 9 bases in between. The CDR3 runs to 15 residues. CDR3: CASSGVTSGANVLTF. The CDR3 nucleotides are TGCGCCAGCAGCGGGGTGACTTCTGGGGCCAACGTCCTGACTTTC.